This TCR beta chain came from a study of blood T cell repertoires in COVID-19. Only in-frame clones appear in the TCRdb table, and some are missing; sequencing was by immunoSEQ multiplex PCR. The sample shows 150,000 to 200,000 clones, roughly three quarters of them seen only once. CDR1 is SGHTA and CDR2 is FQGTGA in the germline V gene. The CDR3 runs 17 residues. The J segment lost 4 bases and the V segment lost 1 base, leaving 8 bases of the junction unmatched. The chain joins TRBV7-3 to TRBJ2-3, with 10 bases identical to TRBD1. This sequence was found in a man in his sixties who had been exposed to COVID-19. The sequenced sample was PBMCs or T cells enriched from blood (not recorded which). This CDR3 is CASSLRAPGQGSDTQYF. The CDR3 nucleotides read TGTGCCAGCAGCTTAAGGGCCCCGGGACAGGGGTCAGATACGCAGTATTTT.